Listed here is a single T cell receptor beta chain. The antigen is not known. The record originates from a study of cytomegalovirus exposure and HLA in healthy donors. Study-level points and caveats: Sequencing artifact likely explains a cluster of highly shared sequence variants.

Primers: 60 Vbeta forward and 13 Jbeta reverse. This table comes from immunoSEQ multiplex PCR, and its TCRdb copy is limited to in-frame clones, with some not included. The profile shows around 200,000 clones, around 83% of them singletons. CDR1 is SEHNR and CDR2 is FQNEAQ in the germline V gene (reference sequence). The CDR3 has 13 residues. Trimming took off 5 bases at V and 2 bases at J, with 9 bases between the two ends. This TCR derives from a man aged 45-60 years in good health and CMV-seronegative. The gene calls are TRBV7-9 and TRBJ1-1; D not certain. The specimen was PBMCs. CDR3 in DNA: TGTGCCAGCAGCCTACCCCCAAACACTGAAGCTTTCTTT. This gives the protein CASSLPPNTEAFF.